These 9 T cell receptor beta chains came from one sample sequenced in a study of response to subunit inactivated influenza vaccine. TCRdb used MiXCR to reprocess the RT-PCR reads, holding one entry per CDR3 protein. The sample holds about half a million distinct CDR3 sequences, approximately 10% seen once. Sequencing was performed on PBMCs from blood, taken 45 days after vaccination. Receptor source: a man aged 45 to 65 who received an inactivated influenza vaccine.

This clonotype was recorded many times. This chain uses TRBV9 with TRBJ1-4; unclear D gene. V was cut by 5 bases and J by 0 bases, with 11 bases left in between. This CDR3 has 15 amino acids. Germline CDR1 reads SGDLS; CDR2 reads YYNGEE. CDR3 DNA: TGTGCCAGCAGTAAGACCCAAGCAACTAATGAAAAACTGTTTTTT. Translated, it gives CASSKTQATNEKLFF. The variable domain in full, completed from reference TRBV9 and TRBJ1-4, reads DSGVTQTPKHLITATGQRVTLRCSPRSGDLSVYWYQQSLDQGLQFLIQYYNGEERAKGNILERFSAQQFPDLHSELNLSSLELGDSALYFCASSKTQATNEKLFFGSGTQLSVL.

The genes are TRBV29-1 and TRBJ2-7, with D possibly TRBD1 on 6 matching bases. In germline, CDR1 is SQVTM, CDR2 ANQGSEA. The CDR3 is made up of 13 amino acids. With 1 base removed from V and 5 bases from J, the gap between germline ends came to 12 bases. The DNA for the CDR3 is TGCAGCGTTGAAGCGGTTACAGGGAACGAGCAGTACTTC. Its translation: CSVEAVTGNEQYF.

The gene calls are TRBV10-3 and TRBJ2-2; D uncertain. Germline lookup yields CDR1 ENHRY and CDR2 SYGVKD. The CDR3 covers 13 residues. V shed 6 bases and J shed 1 base, with 6 bases lying between them. The CDR3 sequence is CAISFENTGELFF. DNA for the CDR3: TGTGCCATCAGCTTCGAGAACACCGGGGAGCTGTTTTTT.

In its sample, this clonotype was seen many times. This chain uses TRBV27 with TRBJ2-7, with 11 bases fitting TRBD2. This CDR3 is 15 amino acids long. Germline loops: CDR1 MNHEY, CDR2 SMNVEV (reference sequence). V was clipped by 6 bases and J by 4 bases; unmatched bases: 8. The CDR3 DNA reads TGTGCCAGCAGCAGGGGGGCTAGCGGGAGGTACGAGCAGTACTTC. The encoded protein is CASSRGASGRYEQYF.

This clonotype was seen at least ten times. Here the CDR3 DNA reads TGCAGCGTTGTTGGACACTTGAACACTGAAGCTTTCTTT. It specifies CSVVGHLNTEAFF. The rearrangement uses TRBV29-1 and TRBJ1-1; TRBD1 might be the D (5 bases). Deletions cut 4 bases from V and 0 bases from J, with 9 bases between. The CDR3 totals 13 residues. Germline V CDR1 and CDR2: SQVTM, ANQGSEA. The entire variable domain, with the rest obtained from reference TRBV29-1 and TRBJ1-1, is as follows: SAVISQKPSRDICQRGTSLTIQCQVDSQVTMMFWYRQQPGQSLTLIATANQGSEATYESGFVIDKFPISRPNLTFSTLTVSNMSPEDSSIYLCSVVGHLNTEAFFGQGTRLTVV.

This clonotype appeared many times. The chain carries TRBV10-2 and TRBJ2-2, with D tentatively TRBD1 or TRBD2 (5 bases each). The CDR3 extends over 15 amino acids. Germline loops: CDR1 WSHSY, CDR2 SAAADI. The V end was cut by 6 bases, the J end by 0 bases, with 11 bases between. CDR3 protein: CASRKGPANTGELFF. The CDR3 DNA reads as TGCGCCAGCAGGAAGGGACCGGCGAACACCGGGGAGCTGTTTTTT.

This clonotype was recorded at least ten times. The chain recombines TRBV5-1 with TRBJ2-1, with 11 bases that match TRBD2. The CDR3 has 16 residues. Germline-derived CDR1 and CDR2 are SGHRS and YFSETQ. The junction had 5 bases not matched to a gene; V was cut back by 0 bases and J by 6 bases. The CDR3 DNA reads TGCGCCAGCAGCTTGGGCCTAGCGGGAGGAATCAATGAGCAGTTCTTC. Protein: CASSLGLAGGINEQFF.

The table lists this clonotype with a few counts. The chain links TRBV5-1 to TRBJ2-1; D perhaps matches TRBD1 (5 bases). Germline loops: CDR1 SGHRS, CDR2 YFSETQ. The CDR3 has 15 amino acids. Trimming took off 0 bases at V and 7 bases at J, with 14 bases between the two ends. The CDR3 DNA follows: TGCGCCAGCAGCTTGGCGCAGGGTATAAGGAATGAGCAGTTCTTC. Protein product: CASSLAQGIRNEQFF. Drawing the rest from reference TRBV5-1 and TRBJ2-1, the complete variable domain is KAGVTQTPRYLIKTRGQQVTLSCSPISGHRSVSWYQQTPGQGLQFLFEYFSETQRNKGNFPGRFSGRQFSNSRSEMNVSTLELGDSALYLCASSLAQGIRNEQFFGPGTRLTVL.

The gene calls are TRBV5-6 and TRBJ1-3; 7 nucleotides agree with TRBD1. J was trimmed by 3 bases and V by 4 bases; bases with no gene match: 4. The CDR3 has 14 amino acids. The germline V gene encodes CDR1 SGHDT and CDR2 YYEEEE. For the CDR3, the DNA is TGTGCCAGCAGCCGGGACAGACATGGAAACACCATATATTTT. The encoded protein is CASSRDRHGNTIYF.